This T cell receptor beta chain was sequenced for a study of blood T cell repertoires in COVID-19. In assigning cohorts, the study relied on participant-reported clinical history. CDR3 length: 14 amino acids. V was clipped by 3 bases and J by 0 bases, with 8 bases between them. The germline CDR1 and CDR2 sequences are LGHDT and YNNKEL (reference sequence). Libraries were prepared by immunoSEQ multiplex PCR; TCRdb keeps only in-frame clonotypes and omits some of them. The table records roughly 220,000 clones, around 80% of them present only once. The sample consisted of PBMCs or T cells enriched from blood (not recorded which). This chain uses TRBV3-1 (or the pseudogene TRBV3-2) with TRBJ1-1, with D unclear. The sequence came from a young man with acute COVID-19. This CDR3 is CASSHGGMNTEAFF. In nucleotides, the CDR3 is TGTGCCAGCAGCCATGGCGGGATGAACACTGAAGCTTTCTTT.